The 28 T cell receptor beta chains given below trace back to one sample, sequenced in a study of cytomegalovirus exposure and HLA in healthy donors. The PCR contained 60 Vbeta and 13 Jbeta primers. Produced via immunoSEQ multiplex PCR; TCRdb's table is partial and in-frame only. Seen here are some 190,000 clones, around 80% observed once, and the top ten hold more than 1%. The sample comprised PBMCs. The receptors were sampled from a boy between 2 and 15 years old in good health and CMV-seronegative.

In regard to this clone: This sample also contains other DNA sequences that code for the same CDR3. CDR3 residues: CASSDGTENTGELFF. CDR3 nucleotide sequence: TGTGCCAGCAGTGACGGGACAGAAAACACCGGGGAGCTGTTTTTT. The V gene is TRBV6-1, the J gene TRBJ2-2; 7 bases are shared with TRBD1. Germline lookup yields CDR1 MNHNS and CDR2 SASEGT. This CDR3 is built from 15 residues. The V gene end was trimmed by 3 bases and the J gene end by 2 bases; junction bases not matched to a gene: 3.

The rearrangement joins TRBV7-2 to TRBJ1-5; D remains ambiguous. CDR1 and CDR2 from the germline V gene are SGHTA and FQGNSA. V was cut by 4 bases and J by 1 base, with 11 bases left in between. The CDR3 contains 15 residues. The CDR3 DNA is TGTGCCAGCAGCTGGGAGGGAGTGAGCAATCAGCCCCAGCATTTT. It is translated as CASSWEGVSNQPQHF.

The chain links TRBV27 to TRBJ2-7, with TRBD1 as a possible D gene (6 bases). With 6 bases removed from V and 5 bases from J, the gap between germline ends came to 20 bases. The CDR3 extends over 15 amino acids. Germline V gives CDR1 MNHEY, CDR2 SMNVEV (reference sequence). CDR3 in amino acids: CASSLTGNLGHEQYF. In DNA form, the CDR3 reads TGTGCCAGCAGCCTCACAGGGAACCTTGGCCACGAGCAGTACTTC.

This rearrangement joins TRBV13 to TRBJ2-2, with 8 positions matching TRBD2. V trimming: 6 bases; J trimming: 6 bases; junction bases outside the gene matches: 12. CDR3 length: 16 residues. The germline V gene has CDR1 PRHDT and CDR2 FYEKMQ (reference sequence). CDR3 loop: CASSPSGTRGAGELFF. DNA for the CDR3: TGTGCCAGCAGTCCGTCCGGGACTAGGGGGGCCGGGGAGCTGTTTTTT.

The chain carries TRBV18 and TRBJ1-1; no definite D call. Germline CDR1 KGHSH, CDR2 LQKENI. The CDR3 has 14 residues. Between the trimmed V and J ends, which lost 3 bases and 3 bases, there was a span of 11 bases. CDR3 region: CASSPLEGYTEAFF. The CDR3 bases are TGTGCCAGCTCACCTCTAGAGGGATACACTGAAGCTTTCTTT. Variable domain in full (rest from reference TRBV18 and TRBJ1-1): NAGVMQNPRHLVRRRGQEARLRCSPMKGHSHVYWYRQLPEEGLKFMVYLQKENIIDESGMPKERFSAEFPKEGPSILRIQQVVRGDSAAYFCASSPLEGYTEAFFGQGTRLTVV.

This chain connects TRBV5-1 to TRBJ2-1; D perhaps matches TRBD2 (7 bases). The germline CDR1 and CDR2 sequences are SGHRS and YFSETQ. Trimming pared 1 base from V and 5 bases from J, leaving 19 bases between. CDR3 length equals 17 residues. CDR3 DNA sequence: TGCGCCAGCAGCTTGTACGGGGGGCTTGGTAAAGACAATGAGCAGTTCTTC. It is translated as CASSLYGGLGKDNEQFF.

The V gene is TRBV9, the J gene TRBJ1-3; D gene ambiguous. The CDR3 covers 12 residues. The germline CDR1 and CDR2 sequences are SGDLS and YYNGEE. The V and J ends lost 0 bases and 9 bases respectively, with 7 bases between them. CDR3 sequence reads: CASSVGGGTIYF. The DNA for the CDR3 is TGTGCCAGCAGCGTAGGGGGAGGCACCATATATTTT.

This clone was detected a few times. In DNA, the CDR3 is TGTGCCTGGAGTGTCTCACTGAGCTCCTACAATGAGCAGTTCTTC. Residues: CAWSVSLSSYNEQFF. V usage is TRBV30 and J usage is TRBJ2-1; D gene unclear. Germline CDR1 is GTSNPN and CDR2 is SVGIG (reference sequence). Trimming took off 0 bases at V and 0 bases at J, with 9 bases between the two ends. CDR3 size: 15 residues.

The genes are TRBV30 and TRBJ2-7; D possibly corresponds to TRBD1 (6 bases). The CDR3 has 15 residues. Germline V gene lookup returns CDR1 GTSNPN and CDR2 SVGIG (reference sequence). V was clipped by 2 bases and J by 1 base, with 15 bases between them. This CDR3 is CAWSPLGQGSYEQYF. Written as DNA, the CDR3 is TGTGCCTGGAGTCCCCTGGGGCAGGGGTCCTACGAGCAGTACTTC. Full variable domain (rest looked up from reference TRBV30 and TRBJ2-7): SQTIHQWPATLVQPVGSPLSLECTVEGTSNPNLYWYRQAAGRGLQLLFYSVGIGQISSEVPQNLSASRPQDRQFILSSKKLLLSDSGFYLCAWSPLGQGSYEQYFGPGTRLTVT.

This chain joins TRBV5-5 and TRBJ1-5; 8 bases match TRBD1. This CDR3 is 15 amino acids long. The trim removed 4 bases at V and 2 bases at J, leaving 5 bases unmatched. Germline V gives CDR1 SGHKS, CDR2 YYEKEE (reference sequence). The DNA for the CDR3 is TGTGCCAGCAGCCCAGGGGGCGGGGGCAATCAGCCCCAGCATTTT. This gives the protein CASSPGGGGNQPQHF.

The chain links TRBV30 to TRBJ2-3; 15 positions match TRBD2. The germline V gene encodes CDR1 GTSNPN and CDR2 SVGIG (reference sequence). The length of the CDR3 is 16 residues. V shed 0 bases and J 8 bases; nucleotides not matched to a gene: 6. As DNA, the CDR3 is TGTGCCTGGAGTGTTTCCGGACTAGCGGGGGGGCTTACGCAGTATTTT. Amino acid sequence: CAWSVSGLAGGLTQYF.

This clone was observed a single time. The chain links TRBV7-2 to TRBJ2-1; D is uncertain. V was clipped by 4 bases and J by 9 bases, with 7 bases between them. The length of the CDR3 is 11 residues. Germline-derived CDR1 and CDR2 are SGHTA and FQGNSA. The CDR3 reads CASSSSGEQFF. CDR3 DNA sequence: TGTGCCAGCAGCTCTTCGGGTGAGCAGTTCTTC.

The V call is TRBV11-3, the J call TRBJ2-1, with 9 nucleotides matching TRBD2. Trimming took 4 bases from V and 4 from J; bases not matched to a gene: 5. The germline V gene encodes CDR1 SGHNT and CDR2 YENEEA. This CDR3 is 15 amino acids long. The CDR3 DNA is TGTGCCAGCAGCTACGAAGCGGGGGGATACAATGAGCAGTTCTTC. It translates to CASSYEAGGYNEQFF.

This rearrangement joins TRBV6-5 to TRBJ2-6; no reliable D call. V gave up 5 bases and J gave up 2 bases, with 10 bases separating them. CDR1 is MNHEY and CDR2 is SVGAGI in the germline V gene. CDR3 length: 15 residues. The DNA of the CDR3 is TGTGCCAGCAGTAACCTCCGGGCTGGGGCCAACGTCCTGACTTTC. Amino acids: CASSNLRAGANVLTF.

This clone was picked up a small number of times. V and J are TRBV6-5 and TRBJ2-1, with a weak D call TRBD2 (6 bases). Germline loops: CDR1 MNHEY, CDR2 SVGAGI. Trimming pared 2 bases from V and 6 bases from J, leaving 11 bases between. The CDR3 consists of 14 residues. The CDR3 region is CASSYRVGGNEQFF. The CDR3 DNA reads TGTGCCAGCAGTTACCGGGTGGGGGGCAATGAGCAGTTCTTC.

The rearrangement joins TRBV5-8 to TRBJ1-1; 7 positions agree with TRBD1. Per the germline V gene, CDR1 is SGHTS and CDR2 is YDEGEE. This CDR3 contains 15 residues. The trim removed 4 bases at V and 4 bases at J, leaving 10 bases unmatched. CDR3 in amino acids: CASSGDDRASTEAFF. DNA for the CDR3: TGTGCCAGCAGCGGTGATGACAGGGCCTCCACTGAAGCTTTCTTT.

The rearrangement links TRBV11-2 to TRBJ2-3; D gene ambiguous. The germline V gene encodes CDR1 SGHAT and CDR2 FQNNGV. This CDR3 region has 11 residues. Between the trimmed V and J ends, which lost 3 bases and 5 bases, there was a span of 3 bases. In nucleotides, the CDR3 is TGTGCCAGCAGCTTCTTAGATACGCAGTATTTT. It specifies CASSFLDTQYF.

The chain's CDR3 is CASSLVSGVYNEQFF. In DNA, the CDR3 is TGCGCCAGCAGCTTGGTTAGCGGGGTATACAATGAGCAGTTCTTC. The chain couples TRBV5-1 to TRBJ2-1; 8 nucleotides align to TRBD2. The V gene's germline CDR1 is SGHRS and CDR2 YFSETQ. V lost 0 bases and J lost 4; bases outside the gene matches: 3. The CDR3 spans 15 residues.

The gene calls are TRBV2 and TRBJ1-6; D gene ambiguous. The CDR3 totals 14 residues. Germline loops: CDR1 SNHLY, CDR2 FYNNEI. V shed 8 bases and J shed 2 bases, with 10 bases lying between them. CDR3 sequence: CASVREPYNSPLHF. CDR3 in DNA: TGTGCCAGCGTTCGGGAACCCTATAATTCACCCCTCCACTTT.

The gene calls are TRBV7-2 and TRBJ2-2, with a weak D call TRBD2 (5 bases). The CDR3 has 17 residues. The germline V and J ends were trimmed by 1 base and 5 bases, with 17 bases remaining between them. Germline CDR1 is SGHTA and CDR2 is FQGNSA. CDR3 coding DNA: TGTGCCAGCAGCTTAGAAATATCGGGAACTAGTACCGGGGAGCTGTTTTTT. Protein: CASSLEISGTSTGELFF.

This sequence joins TRBV30 and TRBJ2-3, with TRBD1 matching 7 bases. Germline CDR1 GTSNPN, CDR2 SVGIG (reference sequence). The V and J ends lost 2 bases and 4 bases, in that order; junction bases with no gene match: 3. This CDR3 region has 13 residues. The CDR3 coding sequence is TGTGCCTGGAGTCAGGGGGTCCCAGATACGCAGTATTTT. As protein: CAWSQGVPDTQYF.

This chain uses TRBV6-5 with TRBJ2-1; a weak D match, TRBD1 (5 bases). CDR1 and CDR2 (germline): MNHEY, SVGAGI. The CDR3 spans 11 residues. V was pared by 7 bases and J by 8 bases, with 9 bases between. The CDR3 protein is CASKGVDEQFF. CDR3 nucleotides: TGTGCCAGCAAAGGGGTGGATGAGCAGTTCTTC.

The V and J genes are TRBV7-2 and TRBJ2-3; 8 nucleotides line up with TRBD2. The V and J ends lost 5 bases and 4 bases, in that order; junction bases with no gene match: 11. The CDR3 loop spans 16 amino acids. Germline CDR1 SGHTA, CDR2 FQGNSA. CDR3 bases: TGTGCCAGCAGCCCCCGAACGGGAGGGGGACCAGATACGCAGTATTTT. It yields the protein CASSPRTGGGPDTQYF. Together with reference TRBV7-2 and TRBJ2-3, the CDR3 gives the full variable domain: GAGVSQSPSNKVTEKGKDVELRCDPISGHTALYWYRQSLGQGLEFLIYFQGNSAPDKSGLPSDRFSAERTGGSVSTLTIQRTQQEDSAVYLCASSPRTGGGPDTQYFGPGTRLTVL.

V is TRBV7-9 and J is TRBJ2-7, with D maybe TRBD2 (6 bases). V was shortened by 5 bases and J by 2 bases, with 13 bases between the two germline ends. CDR1 and CDR2 (germline): SEHNR, FQNEAQ (reference sequence). The CDR3 consists of 14 residues. CDR3: CASSRGTGTYEQYF. CDR3 DNA: TGTGCCAGCAGCCGCGGGACGGGGACCTACGAGCAGTACTTC.

J is TRBJ2-7 and V is TRBV5-1; 8 nucleotides align to TRBD1. J was trimmed by 6 bases and V by 4 bases; bases with no gene match: 6. Germline loops: CDR1 SGHRS, CDR2 YFSETQ. The CDR3 sequence is 13 residues long. As DNA, the CDR3 is TGCGCCAGCAGCGTAAAACAGGGGGGCGAGCAGTACTTC. Protein sequence: CASSVKQGGEQYF.

This clone was recorded once. J is TRBJ2-7 and V is TRBV29-1; tentatively, D is TRBD2 (6 bases). This CDR3 contains 14 residues. Per germline, CDR1 SQVTM and CDR2 ANQGSEA. V lost 3 bases and J 7 bases, leaving 19 bases between the germline ends. CDR3 bases: TGCAGCGTTGATGTTGCAGGGCCCCGGGGGGAGCAGTACTTC. Amino acid sequence: CSVDVAGPRGEQYF.

This CDR3 is CASSVALGSYSDTQYF. CDR3 DNA sequence: TGTGCCAGCAGCGTAGCTCTGGGGAGTTATTCGGATACGCAGTATTTT. This chain links TRBV9 with TRBJ2-3; D perhaps matches TRBD2 (5 bases). Per the germline V gene, CDR1 is SGDLS and CDR2 is YYNGEE. There are 16 residues in the CDR3. The V end was cut by 0 bases, the J end by 6 bases, with 17 bases between.

This rearrangement joins TRBV2 to TRBJ2-7; 12 bases are shared with TRBD2. The trim removed 7 bases at V and 1 base at J, leaving 5 bases unmatched. From germline, CDR1 is SNHLY and CDR2 FYNNEI. The CDR3 sequence is 15 residues long. CDR3 sequence: CASTWTSGTSYEQYF. The CDR3 DNA reads as TGTGCCAGCACCTGGACTAGCGGGACGTCCTACGAGCAGTACTTC.